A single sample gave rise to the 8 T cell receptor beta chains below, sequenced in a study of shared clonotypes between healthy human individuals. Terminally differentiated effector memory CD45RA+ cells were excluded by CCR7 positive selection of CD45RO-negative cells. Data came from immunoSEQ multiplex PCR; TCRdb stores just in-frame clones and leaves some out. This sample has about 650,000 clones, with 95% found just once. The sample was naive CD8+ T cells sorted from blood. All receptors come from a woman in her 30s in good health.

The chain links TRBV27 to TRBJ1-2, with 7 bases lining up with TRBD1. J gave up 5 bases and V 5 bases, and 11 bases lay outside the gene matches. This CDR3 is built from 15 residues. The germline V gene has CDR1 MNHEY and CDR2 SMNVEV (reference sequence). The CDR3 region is CASSRNPGTVYGYTF. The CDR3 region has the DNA TGTGCCAGCAGTAGGAACCCCGGGACAGTGTATGGCTACACCTTC.

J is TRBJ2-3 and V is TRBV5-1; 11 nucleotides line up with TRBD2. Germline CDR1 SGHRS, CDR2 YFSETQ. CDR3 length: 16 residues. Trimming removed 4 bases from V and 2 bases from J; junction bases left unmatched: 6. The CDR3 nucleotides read TGCGCCAGCAGCGCCGGGACTAGCGGATTCACAGATACGCAGTATTTT. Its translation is CASSAGTSGFTDTQYF.

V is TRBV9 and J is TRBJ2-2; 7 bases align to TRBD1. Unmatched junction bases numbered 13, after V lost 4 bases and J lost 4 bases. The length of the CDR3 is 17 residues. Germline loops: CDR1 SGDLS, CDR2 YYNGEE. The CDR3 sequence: CASSIVAGGLGTGELFF. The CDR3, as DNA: TGTGCCAGCAGCATCGTCGCAGGGGGATTGGGCACCGGGGAGCTGTTTTTT.

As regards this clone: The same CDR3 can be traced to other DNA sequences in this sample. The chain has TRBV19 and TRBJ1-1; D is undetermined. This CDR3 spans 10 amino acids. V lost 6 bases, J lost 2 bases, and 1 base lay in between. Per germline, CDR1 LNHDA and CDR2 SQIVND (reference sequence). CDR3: CASSNTEAFF. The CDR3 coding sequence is TGTGCCAGTAGCAACACTGAAGCTTTCTTT.

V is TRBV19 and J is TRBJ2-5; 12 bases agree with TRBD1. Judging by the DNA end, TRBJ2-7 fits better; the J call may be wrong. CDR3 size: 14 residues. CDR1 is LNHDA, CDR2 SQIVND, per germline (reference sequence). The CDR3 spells CASSPGQGAYEQYF. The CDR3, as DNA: TGTGCCAGTAGTCCGGGACAGGGGGCTTACGAGCAGTACTTC.

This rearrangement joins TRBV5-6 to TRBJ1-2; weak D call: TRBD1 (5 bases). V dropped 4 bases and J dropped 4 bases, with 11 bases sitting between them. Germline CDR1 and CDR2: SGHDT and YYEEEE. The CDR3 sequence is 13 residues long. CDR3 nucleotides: TGTGCCAGCAGCGACGGGAGGGGCTATGGCTACACCTTC. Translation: CASSDGRGYGYTF.

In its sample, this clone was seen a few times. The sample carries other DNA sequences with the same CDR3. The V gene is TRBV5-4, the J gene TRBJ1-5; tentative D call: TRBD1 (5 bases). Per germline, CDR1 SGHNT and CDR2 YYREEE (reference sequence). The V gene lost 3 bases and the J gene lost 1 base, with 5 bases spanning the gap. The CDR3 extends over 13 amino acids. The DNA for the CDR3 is TGTGCCAGCAGCTGGGACAGCAATCAGCCCCAGCATTTT. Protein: CASSWDSNQPQHF. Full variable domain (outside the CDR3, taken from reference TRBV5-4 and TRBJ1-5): ETGVTQSPTHLIKTRGQQVTLRCSSQSGHNTVSWYQQALGQGPQFIFQYYREEENGRGNFPPRFSGLQFPNYSSELNVNALELDDSALYLCASSWDSNQPQHFGDGTRLSIL.

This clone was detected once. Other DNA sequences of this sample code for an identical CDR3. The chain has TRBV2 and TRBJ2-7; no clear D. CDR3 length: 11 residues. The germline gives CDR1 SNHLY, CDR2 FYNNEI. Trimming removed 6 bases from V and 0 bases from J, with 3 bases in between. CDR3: CASRLSYEQYF. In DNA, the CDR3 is TGTGCCAGCAGGCTCTCCTACGAGCAGTACTTC.